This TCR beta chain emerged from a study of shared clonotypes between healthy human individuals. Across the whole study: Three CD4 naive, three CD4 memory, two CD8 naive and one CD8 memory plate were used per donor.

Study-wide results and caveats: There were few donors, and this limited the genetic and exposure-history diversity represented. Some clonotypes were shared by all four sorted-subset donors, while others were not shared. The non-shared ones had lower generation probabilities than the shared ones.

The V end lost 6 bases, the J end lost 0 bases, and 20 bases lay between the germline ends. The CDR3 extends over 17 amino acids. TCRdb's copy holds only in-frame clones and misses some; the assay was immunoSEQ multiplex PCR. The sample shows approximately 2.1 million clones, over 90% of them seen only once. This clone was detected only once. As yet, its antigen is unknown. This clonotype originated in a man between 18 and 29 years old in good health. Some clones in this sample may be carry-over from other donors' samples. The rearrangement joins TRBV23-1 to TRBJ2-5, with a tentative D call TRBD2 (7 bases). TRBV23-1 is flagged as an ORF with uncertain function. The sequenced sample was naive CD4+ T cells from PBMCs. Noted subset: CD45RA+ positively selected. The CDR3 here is CASSRQGREKYQETQYF. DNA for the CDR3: TGCGCCAGCAGCCGGCAGGGGCGGGAGAAGTACCAAGAGACCCAGTACTTC.